Listed below are T cell receptor beta chains from one sample, sequenced in a study of T cell changes during pregnancy in multiple sclerosis. Produced via immunoSEQ multiplex PCR; TCRdb's table is partial and in-frame only. The sample records 20,000 to 25,000 clones, more than 85% being singletons. This specimen was CD8+ T cells from peripheral blood mononuclear cells, taken in the first trimester of pregnancy. The source is a female donor with multiple sclerosis, enrolled in a pregnancy study. The CDR3 runs from the conserved cysteine through the conserved F or W. Fields, in order: V gene, D gene, clone size, J gene, CDR3 DNA, CDR3 protein. D genes are given only for firm matches. Size values are once, few and many counts, or a class for expanded clones, and some rows have none.

TRBV9	TRBD2	.	TRBJ2-1	TGTGCCAGCAGCGTAGCTACATGGACTAGAGGTGTCAATGAGCAGTTCTTC	CASSVATWTRGVNEQFF
TRBV27	.	.	TRBJ2-7	TGTGCCAGCAGTTTACCGGGATACGAGCAGTACTTC	CASSLPGYEQYF
TRBV2	.	.	TRBJ2-7	TGTGCCAGCAGTGAAAACTCTTACGAGCAGTACTTC	CASSENSYEQYF
TRBV25-1	TRBD1	once	TRBJ1-2	TGTGCCAGCAGTGAATATTACGGGACAGCCTTTAATGGCTACACCTTC	CASSEYYGTAFNGYTF
TRBV29-1	TRBD2	once	TRBJ2-2	TGCAGCGTGGAAAGCGGGGCGGGCACCGGGGAGCTGTTTTTT	CSVESGAGTGELFF
TRBV28	TRBD1	once	TRBJ1-2	TGTGCCAGCAGTTTATGGCCGGACAGGGTATCTAACTATGGCTACACCTTC	CASSLWPDRVSNYGYTF
TRBV14	TRBD1	.	TRBJ1-4	TGTGCCAGCAGCCTCCAAGGACAGGGGGCGAATAATGAAAAACTGTTTTTT	CASSLQGQGANNEKLFF
TRBV28	.	.	TRBJ2-7	TGTGCCAGCAGTTTCCGAGACCTTCGGGGTTTCGGCGAGCAGTACTTC	CASSFRDLRGFGEQYF
TRBV25-1	TRBD1	.	TRBJ2-7	TGTGCCAGCAGTGCCTCCCGAGGACAGGGGAGGGACGAGCAGTACTTC	CASSASRGQGRDEQYF
TRBV11-2	TRBD1	.	TRBJ1-5	TGTGCCAGCAGCTTATTGGACAGGGGAATTGGTCAGCCCCAGCATTTT	CASSLLDRGIGQPQHF
TRBV15	.	.	TRBJ2-1	TGTGCCACCCTCGGGGGGCTGGCGGATTCCTACAATGAGCAGTTCTTC	CATLGGLADSYNEQFF
TRBV5-4	TRBD2	.	TRBJ2-3	TGTGCCAGCAGAGGGACTAGCGGGACCACAGATACGCAGTATTTT	CASRGTSGTTDTQYF
TRBV7-9	.	.	TRBJ1-5	TGTGCCAGCAGCTCCTTAGCGCAGGATCAGCCCCAGCATTTT	CASSSLAQDQPQHF
TRBV4-3	TRBD2	.	TRBJ2-1	TGCGCCAGCAGCCAAGATGGGGGAGGGGAAGCCTACAATGAGCAGTTCTTC	CASSQDGGGEAYNEQFF
TRBV4-2	.	.	TRBJ2-1	TGTGCCAGCAGCCAAGATAGTGGGAGCTCCTACAATGAGCAGTTCTTC	CASSQDSGSSYNEQFF
TRBV7-9	.	.	TRBJ2-7	TGTGCCAGCAGACGGGACTTATCCTACGAGCAGTACTTC	CASRRDLSYEQYF
TRBV4-2	TRBD2	once	TRBJ2-1	TGTGCCAGCAGTCCGGGAGGGTACAATGAGCAGTTCTTC	CASSPGGYNEQFF
TRBV27	TRBD1	.	TRBJ2-5	TGTGCCAGCAGTAAAGGACAGGGTGGCGAGACCCAGTACTTC	CASSKGQGGETQYF
TRBV7-9	.	.	TRBJ1-1	TGTGCCAGCAGCTCCGACATAGCTGAAGCTTTCTTT	CASSSDIAEAFF
TRBV10-3	.	few	TRBJ2-3	TGTGCCATCATGCCCCAGGGCGATAGGAATACGCAGTATTTT	CAIMPQGDRNTQYF
TRBV29-1	.	.	TRBJ2-1	TGCAGCGTTCCTCTCGATGAGAATGAGCAGTTCTTC	CSVPLDENEQFF
TRBV19	.	.	TRBJ1-5	TGTGCCAGTATGCGGGGCGACAATCAGCCCCAGCATTTT	CASMRGDNQPQHF